This T cell receptor beta chain was obtained from a study of human versus mouse CDR3 diversity and MHC coevolution. Study results and caveats: In humans, T-cell selection involved five or six MHC II alleles. Mice had fewer CDR3 deletions and insertions than humans on average. Clonal inequality was lowest in most of the three human donors.

Sequenced by immunoSEQ multiplex PCR; TCRdb stores in-frame clones only, minus some. The sample lists about 83,000 clones; under 95% were seen once. With regard to this clone: The antigen remains undetermined.

The CDR3 is 15 residues long. Germline V gene lookup returns CDR1 MNHNY and CDR2 SVGAGI (reference sequence). Trimming pared 7 bases from V and 3 bases from J, leaving 16 bases between. The specimen sequenced was naive CD4+ T cells from blood. This sample's subset: CD45RO-negative CD62L-positive naive CD4 T cells. The source of this sequence is a person between 30 and 69 years old in good health. V is TRBV6-6 and J is TRBJ2-1; the D gene is possibly TRBD1 (6 bases). The DNA of the CDR3 is TGTGCCAGCACTACAGGGTTTGGGATCTACAATGAGCAGTTCTTC. As protein: CASTTGFGIYNEQFF.